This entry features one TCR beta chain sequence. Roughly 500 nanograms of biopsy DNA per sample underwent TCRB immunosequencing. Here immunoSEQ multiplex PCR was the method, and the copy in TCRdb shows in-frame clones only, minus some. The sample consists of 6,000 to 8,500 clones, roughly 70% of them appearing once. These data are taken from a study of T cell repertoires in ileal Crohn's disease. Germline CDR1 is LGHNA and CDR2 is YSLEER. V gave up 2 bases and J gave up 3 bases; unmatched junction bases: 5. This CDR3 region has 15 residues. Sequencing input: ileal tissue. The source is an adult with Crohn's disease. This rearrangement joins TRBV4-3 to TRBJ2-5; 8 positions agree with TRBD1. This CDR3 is CASSQSLQGEETQYF. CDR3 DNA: TGCGCCAGCAGCCAAAGTTTACAGGGGGAAGAGACCCAGTACTTC.